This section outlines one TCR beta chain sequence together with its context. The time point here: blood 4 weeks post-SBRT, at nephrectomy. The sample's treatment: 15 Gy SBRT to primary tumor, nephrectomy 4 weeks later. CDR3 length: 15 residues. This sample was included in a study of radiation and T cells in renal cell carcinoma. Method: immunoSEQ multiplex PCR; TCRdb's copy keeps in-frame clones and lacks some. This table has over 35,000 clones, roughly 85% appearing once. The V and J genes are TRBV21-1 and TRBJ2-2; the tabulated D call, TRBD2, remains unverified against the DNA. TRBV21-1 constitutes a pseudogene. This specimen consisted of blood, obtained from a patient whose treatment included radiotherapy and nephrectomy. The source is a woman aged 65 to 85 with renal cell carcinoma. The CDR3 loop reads CASSKGRRVTGELFF. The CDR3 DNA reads TGTGCCAGCAGCAAGGGGAGGAGGGTAACCGGGGAGCTGTTTTTT.